This T cell receptor beta chain was captured by sequencing in a study of early T cells in non-severe SARS-CoV-2 infection. In the study overall: The authors sequenced bulk RNA from unsorted whole blood, leaving chains unpaired. Study-wide points: Matching results from VDJdb favored anti-spike CD8 responses, leaving private and CD4 specificities undetected.

The protocol attached unique molecular identifiers to individual cDNA molecules. TCRdb fed the 5' RACE reads into MiXCR, producing one record per CDR3 protein. The repertoire holds just over 95,000 distinct CDR3 sequences, with about 11% as singletons. V lost 7 bases to trimming and J lost 4 bases, with 19 bases between them. The CDR3 runs 16 residues. Per the germline V gene, CDR1 is MDHEN and CDR2 is SYDVKM. To note about this clonotype: Its antigen is undetermined.

This clonotype was obtained from an adult who was a healthcare worker with PCR-confirmed SARS-CoV-2 infection or an uninfected control (not recorded which). The chain links TRBV28 to TRBJ2-2; a possible D gene is TRBD2 (6 bases). Sequencing was carried out using whole blood. CDR3: CASTYSRGNPTGELFF. The CDR3 coding sequence is TGTGCCAGCACTTACTCCCGCGGGAATCCCACCGGGGAGCTGTTTTTT.